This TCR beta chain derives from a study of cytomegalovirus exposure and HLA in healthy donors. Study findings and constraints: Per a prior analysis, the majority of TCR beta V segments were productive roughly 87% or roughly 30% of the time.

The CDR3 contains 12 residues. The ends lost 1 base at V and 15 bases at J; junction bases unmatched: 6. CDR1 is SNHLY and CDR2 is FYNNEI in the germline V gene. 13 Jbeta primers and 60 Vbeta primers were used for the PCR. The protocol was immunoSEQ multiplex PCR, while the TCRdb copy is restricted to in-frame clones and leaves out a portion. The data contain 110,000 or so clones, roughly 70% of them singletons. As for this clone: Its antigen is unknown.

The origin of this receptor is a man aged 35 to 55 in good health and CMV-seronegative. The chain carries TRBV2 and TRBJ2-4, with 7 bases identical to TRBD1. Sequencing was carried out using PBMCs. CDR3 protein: CASSEDRGPPYF. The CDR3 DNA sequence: TGTGCCAGCAGTGAAGACAGGGGCCCCCCGTACTTC.